This TCR beta chain appears in the sequencing data of a study of regulatory T cells in long-lasting Graves disease. Regarding the study as a whole: Accuracy was possibly reduced by small sample size.

In regard to this clonotype: Antigen unknown.

Construction of TCR beta libraries relied on iRepertoire HTBI primers and on Arm-PCR targeting CDR3 regions. One entry per CDR3 protein results from TCRdb running MiXCR on the multiplex PCR reads. The table lists around 450,000 distinct CDR3 sequences, around a fifth of them singletons, with roughly 6.9% in the top ten. Time point meaning: persistent/refractory GD, antithyroid drugs over 5 years with positive TRAb. Extracted RNA from PBMCs served as the source of the TCR library. Germline V gene data show CDR1 as SGHNT and CDR2 as YENEEA. The V end lost 5 bases, the J end lost 0 bases, and 11 bases lay between the germline ends. This CDR3 has 14 residues.

This clonotype was sampled from a female donor with Graves disease. The chain combines TRBV11-3 with TRBJ2-7; maybe TRBD2 (5 bases). Sequences were derived from peripheral blood mononuclear cells (PBMCs), sampled when the disease was refractory, from a patient treated with antithyroid drugs. This CDR3 is CASSTGITSYEQYF. CDR3 sequence (DNA): TGTGCCAGCAGCACCGGGATAACCTCCTACGAGCAGTACTTC.